The rows below give T cell receptor beta chains drawn from one sample of a study of T cell changes during pregnancy in multiple sclerosis. The assay was immunoSEQ multiplex PCR, and TCRdb's table has in-frame clones only and misses some. The profile covers about 44,000 clones, with roughly 90% appearing a single time and roughly 0.7% taken by the ten largest. The sample was CD4+ T cells from peripheral blood mononuclear cells, taken in the first trimester of pregnancy. These receptors originate from a female donor with multiple sclerosis, enrolled in a pregnancy study. Both conserved end residues are part of each CDR3.

v_gene	j_gene	CDR3aa
TRBV2	TRBJ1-1	CASRQGLSGTEAFF
TRBV7-3	TRBJ2-1	CASSLLAYNEQFF
TRBV4-3	TRBJ1-1	CASSQGAGAAEAFF
TRBV10-3	TRBJ1-1	CASGQMNTEAFF
TRBV5-8	TRBJ2-5	CASSGTWETQYF
TRBV6-6	TRBJ2-1	CASSYWRTSDNEQFF
TRBV18	TRBJ1-5	CASSAVRSNQPQHF
TRBV5-6	TRBJ2-7	CASSLWTGTYGSSYEQYF
TRBV27	TRBJ2-7	CASSLGTANEQYF
TRBV19	TRBJ2-1	CASVRGNEQFF
TRBV10-3	TRBJ1-5	CAISGTANQPQHF
TRBV10-3	TRBJ1-1	CAISGGVNTEAFF
TRBV29-1	TRBJ1-2	CSVMQGNYGYTF
TRBV19	TRBJ2-2	CASSIGRSGELFF
TRBV6-1	TRBJ2-3	CASSEWAGGSTDTQYF
TRBV7-8	TRBJ1-3	CASSPRGQLRSGNTIYF
TRBV15	TRBJ2-1	CATSRIPFLRDDNEQFF
TRBV11-3	TRBJ2-3	CASSLGATDTQYF
TRBV29-1	TRBJ2-5	CSFLSGRAETQYF
TRBV10-3	TRBJ2-1	CAIKTSGGPRSEQFF
TRBV28	TRBJ2-3	CASSFVAGLAGDTQYF
TRBV5-1	TRBJ2-3	CASSFWRASTDTQYF
TRBV9	TRBJ1-1	CASSLSAELMNTEAFF
TRBV5-4	TRBJ2-5	CAATLGGRYGETQYF
TRBV6-1	TRBJ2-1	CATKRDRANNEQFF
TRBV18	TRBJ2-4	CASSMTGNRYIQYF
TRBV18	TRBJ2-7	CASSPGGGYEQYF
TRBV19	TRBJ2-2	CASSSPSSGTGELFF
TRBV5-4	TRBJ2-2	CASSFRTENTGELFF
TRBV28	TRBJ2-7	CASSSGTGVYEQYF
TRBV5-1	TRBJ2-5	CASSRGLAGAREETQYF